The next 14 T cell receptor beta chains were all read from a single sample in a study of beta chain features in type 1 diabetes. Of the isolated RNA, all was reverse transcribed, and so the sequenced material was expressed TCRB transcripts. Clones were sequenced by immunoSEQ multiplex PCR, and TCRdb holds only the in-frame ones, with some missing. The table includes about 150,000 clones, 10% detected once. What was sequenced was naive CD4+ T cells from blood. The receptors originated from a man between 18 and 29 years old in good health.

The CDR3 is CASRGTSGDGDTQYF. The DNA of the CDR3 is TGTGCCAGCAGGGGGACTAGCGGGGATGGAGATACGCAGTATTTT. The rearrangement uses TRBV2 and TRBJ2-3, with TRBD2 matching 13 bases. CDR3 length: 15 residues. The germline gives CDR1 SNHLY, CDR2 FYNNEI. The junction had 5 bases not matched to a gene; V was cut back by 6 bases and J by 5 bases.

V and J are TRBV7-6 and TRBJ1-2; TRBD1 might be the D (6 bases). Trimming left V 5 bases short and J 4 bases short, with 14 bases between. The CDR3 runs 14 residues. Germline CDR1 is SGHVS and CDR2 is FNYEAQ. The CDR3 region has the DNA TGTGCCAGCAGCCCGACTGGGGGCTCCTATGGCTACACCTTC. Translating it yields CASSPTGGSYGYTF.

This clone was found once. DNA of the CDR3: TGTGCCAGCAGCTTAACTACTGGCTATGGCTACACCTTC. It is translated as CASSLTTGYGYTF. The chain joins TRBV7-9 to TRBJ1-2; D remains unclear. The CDR3 covers 13 residues. V lost 2 bases and J 4 bases, leaving 8 bases between the germline ends. The V gene's germline CDR1 is SEHNR and CDR2 FQNEAQ (reference sequence).

The chain joins TRBV5-6 to TRBJ1-3; the D is unclear. The germline V and J ends were trimmed by 0 bases and 1 base, with 11 bases remaining between them. Per the germline V gene, CDR1 is SGHDT and CDR2 is YYEEEE. The CDR3 is 16 amino acids. The DNA for the CDR3 is TGTGCCAGCAGCTTGGAAGACTTACGGTCTGGAAACACCATATATTTT. This translates into CASSLEDLRSGNTIYF. The variable domain in full, completed from reference TRBV5-6 and TRBJ1-3, reads DAGVTQSPTHLIKTRGQQVTLRCSPKSGHDTVSWYQQALGQGPQFIFQYYEEEERQRGNFPDRFSGHQFPNYSSELNVNALLLGDSALYLCASSLEDLRSGNTIYFGEGSWLTVV.

The J gene is TRBJ2-1, the V gene TRBV2; D is uncertain. The germline V gene encodes CDR1 SNHLY and CDR2 FYNNEI. Trimming removed 0 bases from V and 3 bases from J, with 6 bases in between. The CDR3 has 14 residues. The CDR3 DNA is TGTGCCAGCAGTGAAGCTAGCCGCTACAATGAGCAGTTCTTC. As protein: CASSEASRYNEQFF.

The rearrangement joins TRBV25-1 to TRBJ2-7, with TRBD1 matching over 8 bases. J gave up 3 bases and V 6 bases, and 16 bases lay outside the gene matches. Germline CDR1 and CDR2: MGHDK and SYGVNS. The CDR3 is 17 residues long. Here the CDR3 DNA reads TGTGCCAGCAGCCGGGCACACGGACAGGGCCTGGACTACGAGCAGTACTTC. It specifies CASSRAHGQGLDYEQYF.

The genes are TRBV18 and TRBJ2-3, with TRBD1 matching 9 bases. The germline V gene has CDR1 KGHSH and CDR2 LQKENI. The CDR3 consists of 16 residues. Trimming at V came to 0 bases and at J to 0 bases, leaving 1 base not matched to a gene. CDR3 bases: TGTGCCAGCTCACCACCGGGACAGGGTAGCACAGATACGCAGTATTTT. This codes for CASSPPGQGSTDTQYF.

The chain employs TRBV9 and TRBJ2-2, with D possibly matching TRBD1 (5 bases). Germline V gene data show CDR1 as SGDLS and CDR2 as YYNGEE. There are 13 residues in the CDR3. V lost 4 bases, J lost 4 bases, and 8 bases lay in between. The CDR3 DNA reads as TGTGCCAGCAGCACCAGGGTCACCGGGGAGCTGTTTTTT. This sequence encodes CASSTRVTGELFF.

This clone was detected only a few times. CDR3 bases: TGCGCCAGCAGCCCCGGACAGTTACAAGAGACCCAGTACTTC. Its protein is CASSPGQLQETQYF. The chain uses TRBV5-1 and TRBJ2-5; possibly TRBD1 for D (6 bases). Trimming left V 4 bases short and J 2 bases short, with 12 bases between. CDR1 is SGHRS and CDR2 is YFSETQ in the germline V gene. The CDR3 loop spans 14 amino acids.

In this sample, this clone turned up a few times. The chain carries TRBV5-1 and TRBJ2-3; perhaps TRBD1 as D (6 bases). Germline CDR1 reads SGHRS; CDR2 reads YFSETQ. The length of the CDR3 is 13 residues. Trimming pared 6 bases from V and 3 bases from J, leaving 11 bases between. The CDR3 protein is CASTRTGTDTQYF. CDR3 coding DNA: TGCGCCAGCACTCGCACAGGGACAGATACGCAGTATTTT.

This clone was counted a few times. The chain joins TRBV29-1 to TRBJ2-7; 7 bases line up with TRBD1. The V segment lost 7 bases and the J segment 7 bases; nucleotides outside the gene matches: 13. Germline CDR1 and CDR2: SQVTM and ANQGSEA. The CDR3 contains 13 residues. This chain's CDR3 is CSASADRDREQYF. The CDR3 bases are TGCAGCGCCTCAGCCGACAGGGACCGGGAGCAGTACTTC.

This clone has just a few counts. The chain recombines TRBV6-5 with TRBJ2-1, with D tentatively TRBD2 (6 bases). Germline CDR1 reads MNHEY; CDR2 reads SVGAGI. The ends were cut back, 2 bases at V and 3 bases at J, with 14 bases in the middle. This CDR3 is built from 16 residues. The CDR3 nucleotides are TGTGCCAGCAGTTACACGGGGGAGGCATTCTACAATGAGCAGTTCTTC. Translated: CASSYTGEAFYNEQFF.

Ten or more counts support this clone. The V and J genes are TRBV7-2 and TRBJ2-1, with D possibly being TRBD1 (5 bases). CDR3 length: 15 amino acids. V was shortened by 4 bases and J by 1 base, with 11 bases between the two germline ends. CDR1 and CDR2 (germline): SGHTA, FQGNSA. CDR3 region: CASSYQGYSYNEQFF. The CDR3 DNA reads TGTGCCAGCAGCTATCAGGGATATTCCTACAATGAGCAGTTCTTC. Full variable domain (remainder filled in from reference TRBV7-2 and TRBJ2-1): GAGVSQSPSNKVTEKGKDVELRCDPISGHTALYWYRQSLGQGLEFLIYFQGNSAPDKSGLPSDRFSAERTGGSVSTLTIQRTQQEDSAVYLCASSYQGYSYNEQFFGPGTRLTVL.

This clone was picked up many times. The chain carries TRBV6-6 and TRBJ2-5; TRBD2 agrees at 8 bases. V shed 7 bases, J shed 5 bases, and the junction held 9 bases outside the gene matches. Germline V gene data show CDR1 as MNHNY and CDR2 as SVGAGI (reference sequence). The CDR3 loop spans 14 amino acids. Written as DNA, the CDR3 is TGTGCCAGCACCGACAGGACTAGCTCGGAGACCCAGTACTTC. It yields the protein CASTDRTSSETQYF.